This T cell receptor (beta chain) was captured in a study of blood T cell repertoires in COVID-19 (dated by TCRdb to 2018 to 2020). As for the study more broadly: Samples from collaborators originated in the United States, Italy and Spain and spanned both the acute and convalescent phases of COVID-19. The material from the prospective study consisted of cDNA or gDNA derived from T cells, B-cell-depleted T cells, or PBMCs. Deeply sampled blood TCRbeta repertoires from subjects exposed to, actively infected with, or recovered from COVID-19 were included in the dataset. The repertoires were made available in a free public database intended to serve as a resource for research on the immune response to SARS-CoV-2. The samples were drawn from two sources: the first 160 participants of the ongoing ImmuneRACE study, and 950 to 1,500 subjects contributed by 6 global collaborators. Sample metadata almost always included a de-identified subject ID, COVID-19 status, age in years and sex. HLA class I and class II types, where available, came from metadata supplied by the sample provider rather than from assay-based typing.

Its CDR3 holds 16 amino acids, cysteine through phenylalanine. CDR3 DNA only is kept here, 48 bases in frame from base 1. V is cut by 2 bases and J by 1 base, and the space between the germline ends is 12 bases. The germline V gene yields MNHEY for CDR1 and SVGAGI for CDR2. On the study overall, not on this receptor specifically: Clinical and demographic metadata were provided uncurated, with the amount varying by source and participant.

On this clone itself: Its antigen remains undetermined. Base qualities are not at hand, and no much larger clone is one base apart.

The immunoSEQ Assay, a bias-controlled multiplex PCR, was used to amplify TCRbeta CDR3 regions from genomic DNA. As for the authors' bioinformatics: The number of nucleated cells in each sample was estimated from the amplification of reference gene primers within the assay. To quantify the absolute abundance of each unique TCRbeta CDR3 rearrangement, sequence reads were collapsed and filtered. Productive Simpson clonality was computed per sample as the square root of Simpson's diversity index over productive rearrangements. In TCRdb, the immuneACCESS table is reduced to in-frame sequences with V and J assigned. These tables do not hold every clone; where another copy was compared, an unresolved V gene accounts for under half, and the others remain unexplained. V, J and clone size reflect that table, while D and trimming were determined from the DNA. The sample table holds over 200,000 clones, of which roughly 87% were seen once. Approximately 12% of the sample comes from the top ten.

Samples from volunteer blood donors who had recovered from COVID-19 were contributed by a second Seattle source. Whole blood was collected in K2EDTA tubes by collaborating institutions according to the institutions' own protocols. Collaborator samples were shipped for TCRbeta analysis as frozen whole blood, isolated PBMCs, or DNA extracted from either sample type. The source is a young woman who had recovered from COVID-19. Rearrangement joined TRBV6-5 to TRBJ2-1; possibly the D gene is TRBD2, per 5 matching bases. Sequenced: peripheral blood. The CDR3 sequence is CASSYTSGPSYNEQFF. The sequenced DNA is TGTGCCAGCAGTTACACGAGCGGCCCTTCCTACAATGAGCAGTTCTTC.